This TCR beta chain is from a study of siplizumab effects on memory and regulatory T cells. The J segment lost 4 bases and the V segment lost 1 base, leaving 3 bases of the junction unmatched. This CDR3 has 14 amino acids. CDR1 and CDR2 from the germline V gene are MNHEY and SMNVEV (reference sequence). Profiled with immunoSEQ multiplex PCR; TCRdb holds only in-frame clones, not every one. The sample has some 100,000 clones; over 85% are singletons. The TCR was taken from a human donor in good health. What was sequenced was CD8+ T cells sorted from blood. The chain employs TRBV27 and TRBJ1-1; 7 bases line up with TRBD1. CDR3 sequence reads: CASSLFSGGTEAFF. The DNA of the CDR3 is TGTGCCAGCAGTTTATTTTCAGGGGGCACTGAAGCTTTCTTT.